This T cell receptor beta chain originates from a study of cytomegalovirus exposure and HLA in healthy donors. The donors were in the roughly 130-subject validation cohort; that cohort was separate from the roughly 730-subject first cohort. Sequencing was performed with immunoSEQ multiplex PCR; in TCRdb, only in-frame clones are kept and a portion is missing. The repertoire includes about 120,000 clones, approximately 87% of them detected once, and about 2% sits in the top ten. V lost 3 bases, J lost 7 bases, and 15 bases lay in between. CDR3 length equals 14 residues. Per the germline V gene, CDR1 is MGHDK and CDR2 is SYGVNS.

V gene TRBV25-1 combines with J gene TRBJ1-2; D might be TRBD1 (5 bases). The receptor comes from a woman aged 25 to 39 in good health and CMV-seronegative. The source material was PBMCs. The CDR3 DNA reads as TGTGCCAGCAGTGATTGGCAGGGCCGGAGTGGCTACACCTTC. Amino acid sequence: CASSDWQGRSGYTF.